This T cell receptor beta chain was profiled in a study of cytomegalovirus exposure and HLA in healthy donors. The study, taken as a whole, reports: There were a few CMV-associated chains whose specificity for CMV antigens was confirmed in vitro. Compared with the roughly 700-donor mean, an Asian-associated ancestry cluster reportedly had fewer N-insertions, according to a later analysis.

Healthy donors of bone marrow made up the group. The study ran its PCR with 60 Vbeta and 13 Jbeta primers. Clones were sequenced by immunoSEQ multiplex PCR, and TCRdb holds only the in-frame ones, with some missing. Of some 200,000 clones in the sample, 55% to 75% were seen once. With respect to this clone: Its specificity is unknown.

The TCR originated in a man aged 40-49 years in good health and CMV-seropositive. The specimen was PBMCs.

CDR3 in DNA: TGTGCCAGCAGTTTCGGGGTTAGGGAAAAACTGTTTTTT. Translating gives CASSFGVREKLFF. The chain links TRBV27 to TRBJ1-4; D is unclear. Germline CDR1 reads MNHEY; CDR2 reads SMNVEV (reference sequence). CDR3 size: 13 residues. Trimming shortened V by 3 bases and J by 8 bases, and 10 bases separated the two germline ends.